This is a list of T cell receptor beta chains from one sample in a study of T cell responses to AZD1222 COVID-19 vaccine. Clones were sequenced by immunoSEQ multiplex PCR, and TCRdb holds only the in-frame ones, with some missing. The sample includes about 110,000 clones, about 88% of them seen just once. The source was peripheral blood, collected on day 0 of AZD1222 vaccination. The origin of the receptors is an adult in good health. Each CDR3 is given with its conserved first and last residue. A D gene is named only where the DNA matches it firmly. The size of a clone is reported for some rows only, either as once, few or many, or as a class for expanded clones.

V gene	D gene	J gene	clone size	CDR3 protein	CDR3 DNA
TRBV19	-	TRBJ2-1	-	CASSSDEQFF	TGTGCCAGTTCGAGTGATGAGCAGTTCTTC
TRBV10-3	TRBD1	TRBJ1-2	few	CAISGQGAVGYTF	TGTGCCATCAGTGGACAGGGGGCAGTTGGCTACACCTTC
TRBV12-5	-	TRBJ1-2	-	CASGLVLGSGQPAYGYTF	TGTGCTAGTGGTTTGGTCTTGGGATCCGGGCAACCGGCCTATGGCTACACCTTC
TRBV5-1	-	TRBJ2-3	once	CASSLGGDTQYF	TGCGCCAGCAGCCTTGGGGGGGATACGCAGTATTTT
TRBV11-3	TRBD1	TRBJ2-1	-	CASSRRSGTGHPNEQFF	TGTGCCAGCAGCCGCCGATCCGGGACAGGGCACCCCAATGAGCAGTTCTTC
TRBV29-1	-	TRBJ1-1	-	CSVGKGNTEAFF	TGCAGCGTTGGGAAGGGAAACACTGAAGCTTTCTTT
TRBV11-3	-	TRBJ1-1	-	CASSLGRGNTEAFF	TGTGCCAGCAGCTTAGGGCGGGGGAACACTGAAGCTTTCTTT
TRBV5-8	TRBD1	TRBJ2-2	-	CASRWTGAGELFF	TGTGCCAGCAGATGGACAGGGGCCGGGGAGCTGTTTTTT
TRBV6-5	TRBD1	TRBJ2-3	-	CASIFGTGGDTQYF	TGTGCCAGCATCTTCGGGACAGGGGGAGATACGCAGTATTTT
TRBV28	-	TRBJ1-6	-	CASSLQRRYSPLHF	TGTGCCAGCAGTTTGCAGAGAAGGTACTCACCCCTCCACTTT
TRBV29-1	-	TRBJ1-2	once	CSVVQQANYGYTF	TGCAGCGTTGTCCAACAAGCGAACTATGGCTACACCTTC
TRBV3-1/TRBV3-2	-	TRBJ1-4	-	CASSPQGEKLFF	TGTGCCAGCAGCCCCCAGGGAGAAAAACTGTTTTTT
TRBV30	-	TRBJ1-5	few	CAWSGDSLIQPQHF	TGTGCCTGGAGTGGCGACAGCTTAATTCAGCCCCAGCATTTT
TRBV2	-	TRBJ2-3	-	CASSVQGTTDTQYF	TGTGCCAGCAGTGTGCAAGGAACGACAGATACGCAGTATTTT
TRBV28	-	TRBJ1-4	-	CASSLQPVGEKLFF	TGTGCCAGCAGTCTCCAGCCGGTGGGGGAAAAACTGTTTTTT
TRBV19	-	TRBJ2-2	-	CASNRDGPGELFF	TGTGCCAGTAATAGGGACGGCCCCGGGGAGCTGTTTTTT
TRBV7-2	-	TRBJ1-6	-	CASSINRQKNSPLHF	TGTGCCAGCAGCATAAACCGACAGAAAAATTCACCCCTCCACTTT
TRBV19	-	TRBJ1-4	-	CASSEVATNEKLFF	TGTGCCAGTAGCGAGGTTGCAACTAATGAAAAACTGTTTTTT
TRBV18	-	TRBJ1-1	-	CASSLLGRSTEAFF	TGTGCCAGCTCACTCCTTGGGAGGTCCACTGAAGCTTTCTTT
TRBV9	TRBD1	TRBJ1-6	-	CASSNTGGKYNSPLHF	TGTGCCAGCAGCAACACAGGGGGAAAGTATAATTCACCCCTCCACTTT
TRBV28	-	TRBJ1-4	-	CASSFLGGGEKLFF	TGTGCCAGCAGTTTTCTGGGAGGCGGCGAAAAACTGTTTTTT
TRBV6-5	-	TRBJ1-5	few	CASSPDRYGNQPQHF	TGTGCCAGCAGTCCCGACAGGTATGGCAATCAGCCCCAGCATTTT
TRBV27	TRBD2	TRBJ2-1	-	CASTPPGTSGRNEQFF	TGTGCCAGCACCCCCCCCGGCACTAGCGGGAGAAATGAGCAGTTCTTC
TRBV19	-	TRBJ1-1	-	CASSIAAGDTEAFF	TGTGCCAGTAGTATCGCGGCAGGGGACACTGAAGCTTTCTTT
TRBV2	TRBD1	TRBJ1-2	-	CASSVTQGAAGYTF	TGTGCCAGCAGTGTAACACAGGGGGCGGCTGGCTACACCTTC
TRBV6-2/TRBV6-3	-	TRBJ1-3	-	CASSYTPWGSSSGNTIYF	TGTGCCAGCAGTTACACCCCGTGGGGCAGCAGCTCTGGAAACACCATATATTTT